The clone carrying this T cell receptor beta chain has only a few counts. Antigen specificity is unknown. This record belongs to a study of identical twins. Findings of the study overall: Abundant cord blood beta clonotypes carried fewer insertions; memory repertoires showed none.

Template switching (which added a universal primer site) was used, and cDNA carried unique molecular identifiers. MiXCR was run by TCRdb on the 5' RACE reads, yielding one entry per CDR3 protein. The table shows 200,000 to 250,000 distinct CDR3 sequences, with 7.5% occurring only once. The CDR3 loop spans 18 amino acids. Germline V gives CDR1 SGHKS, CDR2 YYEKEE (reference sequence). V shed 0 bases and J shed 3 bases, with 18 bases lying between them. These data also formed part of another study, on yellow fever vaccine responses in identical twins.

This chain connects TRBV5-5 to TRBJ2-2, with a weak D call TRBD1 (5 bases). The source is a young woman in good health. The specimen was memory (CD45RO+) T cells sorted from blood. CDR3 residues: CASSLGPIATGHTGELFF. CDR3 DNA: TGTGCCAGCAGCTTGGGGCCAATTGCTACAGGTCACACCGGGGAGCTGTTTTTT.